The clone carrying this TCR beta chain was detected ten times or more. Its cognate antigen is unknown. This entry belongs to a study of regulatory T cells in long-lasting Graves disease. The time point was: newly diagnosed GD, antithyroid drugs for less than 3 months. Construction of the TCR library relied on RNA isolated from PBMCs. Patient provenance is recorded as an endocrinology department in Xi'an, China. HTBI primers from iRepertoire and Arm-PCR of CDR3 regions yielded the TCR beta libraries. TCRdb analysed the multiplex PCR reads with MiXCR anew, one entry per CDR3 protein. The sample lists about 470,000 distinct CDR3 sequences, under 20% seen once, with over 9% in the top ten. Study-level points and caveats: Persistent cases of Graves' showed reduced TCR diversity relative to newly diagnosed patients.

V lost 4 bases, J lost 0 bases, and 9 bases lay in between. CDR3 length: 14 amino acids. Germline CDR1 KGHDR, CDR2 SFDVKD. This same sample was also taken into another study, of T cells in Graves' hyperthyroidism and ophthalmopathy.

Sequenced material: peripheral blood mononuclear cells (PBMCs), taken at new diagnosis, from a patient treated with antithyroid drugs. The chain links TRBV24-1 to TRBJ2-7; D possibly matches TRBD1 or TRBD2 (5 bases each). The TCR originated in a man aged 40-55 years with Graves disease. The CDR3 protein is CATSESGTSYEQYF. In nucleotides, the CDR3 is TGTGCCACCAGTGAATCCGGGACCTCCTACGAGCAGTACTTC.